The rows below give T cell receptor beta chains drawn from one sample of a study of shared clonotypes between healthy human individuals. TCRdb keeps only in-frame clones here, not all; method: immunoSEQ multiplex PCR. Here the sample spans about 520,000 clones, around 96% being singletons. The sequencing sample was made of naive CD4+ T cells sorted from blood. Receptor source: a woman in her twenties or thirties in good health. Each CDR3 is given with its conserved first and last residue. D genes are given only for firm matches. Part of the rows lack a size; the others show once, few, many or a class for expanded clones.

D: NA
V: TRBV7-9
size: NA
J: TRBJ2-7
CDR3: CASSPGAQTYEQYF
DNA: TGTGCCAGCAGCCCAGGGGCCCAAACCTACGAGCAGTACTTC

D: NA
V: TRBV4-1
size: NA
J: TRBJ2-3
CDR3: CASSPLVGVPTTDTQYF
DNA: TGCGCCAGCAGCCCCCTGGTCGGGGTCCCCACCACAGATACGCAGTATTTT

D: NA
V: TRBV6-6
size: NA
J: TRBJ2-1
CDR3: CASGGRISHNEQFF
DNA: TGTGCCAGCGGGGGGCGGATCTCCCACAATGAGCAGTTCTTC

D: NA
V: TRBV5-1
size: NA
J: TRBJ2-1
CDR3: CASSLVSQAADEQFF
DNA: TGCGCCAGCAGCTTGGTGTCGCAGGCGGCGGATGAGCAGTTCTTC

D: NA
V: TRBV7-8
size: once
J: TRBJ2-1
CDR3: CASSLYSSTGLTYNEQFF
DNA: TGTGCCAGCAGCTTATATTCTTCGACCGGACTAACCTACAATGAGCAGTTCTTC

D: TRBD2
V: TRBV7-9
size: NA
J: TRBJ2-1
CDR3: CASSPLTSGSHEQFF
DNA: TGTGCCAGCAGCCCCCTGACTAGCGGGAGCCATGAGCAGTTCTTC

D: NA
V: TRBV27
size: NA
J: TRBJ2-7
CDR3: CASSSRKVPGRTYEQYF
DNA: TGTGCCAGCAGTTCTCGAAAAGTACCGGGACGGACCTACGAGCAGTACTTC

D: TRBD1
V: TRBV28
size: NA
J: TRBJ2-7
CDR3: CASSKPNRGVYEQYF
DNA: TGTGCCAGCAGTAAACCGAACAGGGGGGTTTACGAGCAGTACTTC

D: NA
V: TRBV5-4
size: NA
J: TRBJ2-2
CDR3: CASSTRGRPGNSVNTGELFF
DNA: TGTGCCAGCAGCACACGGGGACGGCCAGGGAATAGCGTGAACACCGGGGAGCTGTTTTTT

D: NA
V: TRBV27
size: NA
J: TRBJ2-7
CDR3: CASSLGLDSYEQYF
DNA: TGTGCCAGCAGTTTAGGACTGGACTCCTACGAGCAGTACTTC

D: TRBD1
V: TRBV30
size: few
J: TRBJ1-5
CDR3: CAWTGGGNQPQHF
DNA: TGTGCCTGGACAGGGGGCGGCAATCAGCCCCAGCATTTT

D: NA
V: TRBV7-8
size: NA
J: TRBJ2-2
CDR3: CASSLVVGSGDTGELFF
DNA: TGTGCCAGCAGCTTAGTCGTTGGGTCAGGGGACACCGGGGAGCTGTTTTTT

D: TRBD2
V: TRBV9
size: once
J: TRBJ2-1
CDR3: CASSVRLAGGNEQFF
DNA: TGTGCCAGCAGCGTGAGACTAGCGGGCGGTAATGAGCAGTTCTTC

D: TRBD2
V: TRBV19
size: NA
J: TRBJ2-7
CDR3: CASSTLLAGGPYEQYF
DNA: TGTGCCAGTAGTACCCTACTAGCGGGAGGACCCTACGAGCAGTACTTC

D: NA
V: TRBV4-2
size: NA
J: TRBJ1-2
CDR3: CASSQDLDRNYGYTF
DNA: TGTGCCAGCAGCCAAGATCTCGACAGAAACTATGGCTACACCTTC

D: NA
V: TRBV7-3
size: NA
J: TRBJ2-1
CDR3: CASSLTASVEQFF
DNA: TGTGCCAGCAGCTTAACCGCTAGCGTCGAGCAGTTCTTC